Listed below are T cell receptor beta chains from one sample, sequenced in a study of blood T cell repertoires in COVID-19. TCRdb keeps only in-frame clones here, not all; method: immunoSEQ multiplex PCR. Here the sample spans roughly 200,000 clones, 90% being singletons. Sequenced: PBMCs or T cells enriched from blood (not recorded which). The receptor source for this set is a man aged 30-40 years who had recovered from COVID-19. Both conserved end residues are part of each CDR3. Each record gives: J gene, V gene, clone size, D gene, CDR3 protein, CDR3 DNA. The D gene is left open where the match is weak. Size values are once, few and many counts, or a class for expanded clones, and some rows have none.

j_call: TRBJ2-7
v_call: TRBV4-2
clone_size: once
d_call: .
cdr3_aa: CASSQVLGLNYEQYF
cdr3_nt: TGTGCCAGCAGCCAAGTACTGGGACTCAACTACGAGCAGTACTTC

j_call: TRBJ1-5
v_call: TRBV5-8
clone_size: few
d_call: TRBD1
cdr3_aa: CASSGQKGARQPQHF
cdr3_nt: TGTGCCAGCAGCGGACAGAAGGGGGCGAGGCAGCCCCAGCATTTT

j_call: TRBJ2-1
v_call: TRBV19
clone_size: .
d_call: TRBD2
cdr3_aa: CASSKTSGAGGQFF
cdr3_nt: TGTGCCAGTAGTAAGACTAGCGGTGCGGGTGGGCAGTTCTTC

j_call: TRBJ2-3
v_call: TRBV2
clone_size: .
d_call: TRBD2
cdr3_aa: CASSFGTRLDTQYF
cdr3_nt: TGTGCCAGCAGTTTTGGGACTAGGCTAGATACGCAGTATTTT

j_call: TRBJ2-7
v_call: TRBV2
clone_size: .
d_call: .
cdr3_aa: CASTQGMEYEQYF
cdr3_nt: TGTGCCAGCACCCAGGGTATGGAATACGAGCAGTACTTC

j_call: TRBJ1-3
v_call: TRBV6-1
clone_size: .
d_call: .
cdr3_aa: CASSEAQGARGNTIYF
cdr3_nt: TGTGCCAGCAGTGAAGCGCAAGGGGCGAGAGGAAACACCATATATTTT

j_call: TRBJ1-1
v_call: TRBV6-5
clone_size: .
d_call: TRBD1
cdr3_aa: CASSSRDRVGTEAFF
cdr3_nt: TGTGCCAGCAGTTCTCGGGACAGGGTCGGCACTGAAGCTTTCTTT

j_call: TRBJ1-5
v_call: TRBV30
clone_size: .
d_call: TRBD1
cdr3_aa: CAWSVRRGDQPQHF
cdr3_nt: TGTGCCTGGAGTGTACGCAGGGGGGATCAGCCCCAGCATTTT

j_call: TRBJ1-2
v_call: TRBV11-2
clone_size: .
d_call: .
cdr3_aa: CASSRAGFDYGYTF
cdr3_nt: TGTGCCAGCAGCCGAGCAGGGTTTGACTATGGCTACACCTTC

j_call: TRBJ1-2
v_call: TRBV19
clone_size: .
d_call: TRBD1
cdr3_aa: CASSGPGGYGYTF
cdr3_nt: TGTGCCAGTAGTGGACCAGGGGGCTACGGCTACACCTTC

j_call: TRBJ1-2
v_call: TRBV2
clone_size: .
d_call: .
cdr3_aa: CASSESSWGGYGYTF
cdr3_nt: TGTGCCAGCAGTGAATCAAGTTGGGGGGGCTATGGCTACACCTTC

j_call: TRBJ1-1
v_call: TRBV7-9
clone_size: .
d_call: .
cdr3_aa: CASSLAGTGLSRTEAFF
cdr3_nt: TGTGCCAGCAGCTTAGCGGGGACTGGGCTTAGTCGTACTGAAGCTTTCTTT

j_call: TRBJ1-1
v_call: TRBV6-5
clone_size: .
d_call: TRBD1
cdr3_aa: CASSSPTGRLGTEAFF
cdr3_nt: TGTGCCAGCAGTTCACCGACAGGGAGGTTGGGAACTGAAGCTTTCTTT

j_call: TRBJ1-1
v_call: TRBV14
clone_size: .
d_call: TRBD1
cdr3_aa: CASSPGTGNTEAFF
cdr3_nt: TGTGCCAGCAGCCCAGGGACAGGGAACACTGAAGCTTTCTTT

j_call: TRBJ1-5
v_call: TRBV7-9
clone_size: .
d_call: TRBD1
cdr3_aa: CASSLEGQANQPQHF
cdr3_nt: TGTGCCAGCAGCTTAGAAGGACAGGCCAATCAGCCCCAGCATTTT

j_call: TRBJ2-5
v_call: TRBV11-2
clone_size: .
d_call: .
cdr3_aa: CASSLRVQVMQETQYF
cdr3_nt: TGTGCCAGCAGCCTAAGGGTACAGGTGATGCAAGAGACCCAGTACTTC

j_call: TRBJ2-5
v_call: TRBV11-2
clone_size: .
d_call: .
cdr3_aa: CASLGLEETQYF
cdr3_nt: TGTGCCAGCCTAGGTTTGGAAGAGACCCAGTACTTC

j_call: TRBJ2-1
v_call: TRBV24-1
clone_size: .
d_call: TRBD1
cdr3_aa: CATARGQGAQFF
cdr3_nt: TGTGCCACAGCCCGGGGTCAGGGGGCCCAGTTCTTC

j_call: TRBJ2-7
v_call: TRBV7-2
clone_size: .
d_call: TRBD2
cdr3_aa: CASSPPGGSYEQYF
cdr3_nt: TGTGCCAGCAGCCCACCGGGAGGCTCCTACGAGCAGTACTTC

j_call: TRBJ2-7
v_call: TRBV18
clone_size: .
d_call: TRBD2
cdr3_aa: CASSPRTARDLAGVVYEQYF
cdr3_nt: TGTGCCAGCTCACCCAGGACAGCCCGGGATCTAGCGGGAGTTGTATACGAGCAGTACTTC